Listed here are 6 T cell receptor beta chains from one sample, sequenced in a study of CXCR3-negative and CXCR3-positive naive CD8 T cells. Findings and caveats of the study: For CXCR3-positive naive cells, TRB CDR3s were more hydrophobic than those of CXCR3-negative naive cells.

Antigens of these TCRs are unknown. The authors made the TRB cDNA libraries by 5' RACE using UMI labels. TCRdb reprocessed the 5' RACE reads; each CDR3 protein has one entry and no DNA is given. This sample contains tens of thousands of distinct CDR3 sequences. The sample comprised naive CXCR3+ CD8+ T cells from blood. The subset is: CD45RO-CCR7+CD27+CD95- naive CD8+ T cells expressing CXCR3 (TNR3+). These receptors all stem from a human donor in good health. Some clones in this sample may be carry-over from other donors' samples.

The V gene is TRBV23-1, the J gene TRBJ2-3; TCRdb's D call, TRBD2, is unchecked because there is no DNA. TRBV23-1 is placed among ORFs of uncertain function. The CDR3 is 15 residues long. CDR3 region: CASDQLAGGPDTQYF.

CDR3 residues: CASSPFFSVEGELFF. V is TRBV4-1 and J is TRBJ2-2. This CDR3 has 15 amino acids. Looked up from germline, CDR1 is MGHRA and CDR2 is YSYEKL.

This sequence joins TRBV6-6 and TRBJ1-2; TCRdb picks TRBD1, but there is no DNA to check that call. Germline values: CDR1 MNHNY, CDR2 SVGAGI (reference sequence). This CDR3 spans 13 amino acids. The CDR3 spells CASSHRDRDFYTF.

This chain connects TRBV6-2 or TRBV6-3 to TRBJ2-7. The germline V gene encodes CDR1 MNHEY and CDR2 SVGEGT. The CDR3 is made up of 14 amino acids. CDR3 amino acids: CAGSYGDAAYEQYF.

The chain employs TRBV23-1 and TRBJ2-1; the TCRdb call, TRBD2, lacks DNA for checking. TRBV23-1 belongs to the ORF category, with a function that is uncertain. This CDR3 comprises 19 residues. The CDR3 here is CASSREEPGLAGEDNEQFF.

V gene TRBV28 combines with J gene TRBJ2-2; TCRdb proposes TRBD1, but this gene call is untestable without DNA. The CDR3 extends over 11 amino acids. Germline assignment: CDR1 MDHEN and CDR2 SYDVKM. CDR3 residues: CASSQGAWLFF. Supplemented by reference TRBV28 and TRBJ2-2, the full variable domain reads DVKVTQSSRYLVKRTGEKVFLECVQDMDHENMFWYRQDPGLGLRLIYFSYDVKMKEKGDIPEGYSVSREKKERFSLILESASTNQTSMYLCASSQGAWLFFGEGSRLTVL.